The 26 T cell receptor beta chains below all came from one sample that was sequenced in a study of T cell repertoires in cytomegalovirus infection. TCRdb called the reads again in MiXCR, with one record for every CDR3 protein. This sample has about 76,000 distinct CDR3 sequences; 3.5% to 4.5% occur once, and the top ten carry around 4.9%. The sequencing sample was made of PBMCs. The receptors stem from a human donor in good health (CMV status not recorded). Some clones in this sample may be carry-over from other donors' samples.

There are many counts of this clonotype. This chain joins TRBV7-2 and TRBJ1-6; no reliable D call. There are 13 residues in the CDR3. With 1 base removed from V and 10 bases from J, the gap between germline ends came to 8 bases. CDR1 is SGHTA, CDR2 FQGNSA, per germline. The CDR3 spells CASSLEARSPLHF. CDR3 in DNA: TGTGCCAGCAGCTTAGAAGCACGGTCACCCCTCCACTTT.

This clonotype was picked up many times. V usage is TRBV18 and J usage is TRBJ1-2; 7 bases agree with TRBD1. The V gene end was trimmed by 5 bases and the J gene end by 7 bases; junction bases not matched to a gene: 10. Germline CDR1 is KGHSH and CDR2 is LQKENI. The CDR3 consists of 14 residues. The CDR3 protein is CASSRVEGAAGYTF. In nucleotides, the CDR3 is TGTGCCAGCTCAAGAGTTGAGGGGGCCGCTGGCTACACCTTC. The full variable domain, with the rest looked up from reference TRBV18 and TRBJ1-2, is NAGVMQNPRHLVRRRGQEARLRCSPMKGHSHVYWYRQLPEEGLKFMVYLQKENIIDESGMPKERFSAEFPKEGPSILRIQQVVRGDSAAYFCASSRVEGAAGYTFGSGTRLTVV.

This clonotype has ten or more counts. V is TRBV6-2 or TRBV6-3 and J is TRBJ2-1, with D uncertain. V was trimmed by 2 bases and J by 2 bases, leaving 7 bases between them. Per germline, CDR1 MNHEY and CDR2 SVGEGT. The CDR3 is made up of 14 amino acids. CDR3 coding DNA: TGTGCCAGCAGTTACCACAGACCCTACAATGAGCAGTTCTTC. It specifies CASSYHRPYNEQFF.

This clonotype came up many times. CDR3 residues: CASSLEDRRSYGYTF. CDR3 bases: TGTGCCAGCAGCTTAGAAGACCGCCGTTCCTATGGCTACACCTTC. This chain connects TRBV7-9 to TRBJ1-2; D unresolved. Germline V gene lookup returns CDR1 SEHNR and CDR2 FQNEAQ (reference sequence). The V end lost 1 base, the J end lost 4 bases, and 13 bases lay between the germline ends. The CDR3 is made up of 15 amino acids.

There are many counts of this clonotype. The V gene is TRBV7-2, the J gene TRBJ1-2; D might be TRBD1 (5 bases). Germline V CDR1 and CDR2: SGHTA, FQGNSA. The V end lost 1 base, the J end lost 7 bases, and 10 bases lay between the germline ends. This CDR3 contains 13 residues. CDR3 DNA sequence: TGTGCCAGCAGCTTAGGAGGGGCCTTTGGCTACACCTTC. This codes for CASSLGGAFGYTF.

V is TRBV7-2 and J is TRBJ2-7; perhaps TRBD1 as D (6 bases). Trimming stripped 1 base from V and 6 bases from J, with 13 bases between. The CDR3 covers 14 residues. Germline CDR1 and CDR2: SGHTA and FQGNSA. CDR3 nucleotide sequence: TGTGCCAGCAGCTTAGGAATCCAGGGGCCCGAGCAGTACTTC. Its translation: CASSLGIQGPEQYF.

Ten or more counts support this clonotype. The rearrangement joins TRBV7-2 to TRBJ1-2; TRBD1 agrees at 7 bases. V trimming: 7 bases; J trimming: 8 bases; junction bases outside the gene matches: 4. The CDR3 is made up of 11 amino acids. Per germline, CDR1 SGHTA and CDR2 FQGNSA. CDR3 sequence reads: CASTRQGGYTF. The CDR3 bases are TGTGCCAGCACCCGACAGGGAGGCTACACCTTC.

The table lists this clonotype with many counts. The chain combines TRBV7-2 with TRBJ2-4; D is possibly TRBD2 (6 bases). Germline CDR1 is SGHTA and CDR2 is FQGNSA. The CDR3 covers 14 residues. Between the trimmed V and J ends, which lost 5 bases and 0 bases, there was a span of 8 bases. CDR3 protein: CASSKGLAKNIQYF. The CDR3 nucleotides read TGTGCCAGCAGCAAGGGACTAGCCAAAAACATTCAGTACTTC.

This clonotype was picked up many times. The chain uses TRBV12-3 or TRBV12-4 and TRBJ1-5, with D uncertain. The V end was cut by 3 bases, the J end by 5 bases, with 8 bases between. The CDR3 totals 13 residues. In DNA form, the CDR3 reads TGTGCCAGCAGTTTGACCAGCGATCAGCCCCAGCATTTT. Its translation is CASSLTSDQPQHF.

This clonotype was counted at least ten times. The rearrangement links TRBV3-1 to TRBJ1-1; D unclear. The CDR3 is 13 amino acids. Germline CDR1 and CDR2: LGHDT and YNNKEL (reference sequence). The V gene lost 3 bases and the J gene lost 5 bases, with 10 bases spanning the gap. The CDR3 DNA follows: TGTGCCAGCAGCCAGTCGGGGTTGACTGAAGCTTTCTTT. Protein sequence: CASSQSGLTEAFF.

This clonotype came up a few times. The chain has TRBV12-3 or TRBV12-4 and TRBJ1-1; 7 bases are shared with TRBD1. This CDR3 is 14 amino acids long. Trimming cost V 4 bases and J 1 base; bases outside gene matches: 3. CDR3 sequence reads: CASSSKGANTEAFF. The CDR3 coding sequence is TGTGCCAGCAGTTCTAAGGGGGCGAACACTGAAGCTTTCTTT.

This clonotype was recorded many times. The chain joins TRBV20-1 to TRBJ2-3; D gene unclear. This CDR3 comprises 12 residues. V shed 3 bases and J shed 7 bases, with 11 bases lying between them. CDR1 DFQATT and CDR2 SNEGSKA come from the germline V gene (reference sequence). CDR3 region: CSASTDGYTQYF. CDR3 DNA: TGCAGTGCTAGTACCGATGGTTATACGCAGTATTTT.

This chain uses TRBV7-2 with TRBJ2-3; D is uncertain. Germline CDR1 SGHTA, CDR2 FQGNSA. This CDR3 is built from 14 residues. V gave up 5 bases and J gave up 7 bases, with 16 bases separating them. CDR3 bases: TGTGCCAGCAGCCCCACGTGGTGGGGAAATACGCAGTATTTT. It codes for CASSPTWWGNTQYF.

This clonotype was detected ten times or more. The gene calls are TRBV4-3 and TRBJ1-1, with D uncertain. Germline CDR1 and CDR2: LGHNA and YSLEER. Between the trimmed V and J ends, which lost 0 bases and 5 bases, there was a span of 10 bases. The length of the CDR3 is 14 residues. The CDR3: CASSQDLSGTEAFF. Here the CDR3 DNA reads TGCGCCAGCAGCCAAGACCTTAGCGGGACTGAAGCTTTCTTT.

This clonotype was picked up many times. This chain connects TRBV2 to TRBJ2-3; perhaps TRBD2 as D (6 bases). The V end was cut by 4 bases, the J end by 2 bases, with 10 bases between. The CDR3 runs 14 residues. CDR1 is SNHLY and CDR2 is FYNNEI in the germline V gene. The chain's CDR3 is CASSGLVVTDTQYF. CDR3 sequence (DNA): TGTGCCAGCAGTGGACTAGTTGTCACAGATACGCAGTATTTT.

This clonotype was observed at least ten times. This chain joins TRBV5-1 and TRBJ1-1; D not certain. V lost 0 bases and J 4 bases, leaving 4 bases between the germline ends. CDR3 size: 12 residues. Germline CDR1 SGHRS, CDR2 YFSETQ. CDR3 sequence reads: CASSLGRTEAFF. The CDR3 nucleotides read TGCGCCAGCAGCTTGGGTCGCACTGAAGCTTTCTTT.

This clonotype has a count of ten or more. The chain couples TRBV7-2 to TRBJ2-3; 11 bases align to TRBD1. The CDR3 extends over 16 amino acids. In germline, CDR1 is SGHTA, CDR2 FQGNSA. The ends lost 1 base at V and 3 bases at J; junction bases unmatched: 3. The CDR3 DNA follows: TGTGCCAGCAGCTTAGGGACAGGGGGCTGGACAGATACGCAGTATTTT. It is translated as CASSLGTGGWTDTQYF.

This chain connects TRBV12-3 or TRBV12-4 to TRBJ2-1; 14 bases agree with TRBD2. The V gene end was trimmed by 6 bases and the J gene end by 0 bases; junction bases not matched to a gene: 13. CDR3 length equals 20 residues. CDR3 sequence: CASSGLAGGPRSSSYNEQFF. CDR3 sequence (DNA): TGTGCCAGCAGCGGACTAGCGGGGGGCCCTCGCTCAAGCTCCTACAATGAGCAGTTCTTC.

This clonotype has ten or more counts. The chain uses TRBV20-1 and TRBJ1-5; D not resolved. This CDR3 has 16 residues. V was trimmed by 3 bases and J by 0 bases, leaving 15 bases between them. Germline V gene lookup returns CDR1 DFQATT and CDR2 SNEGSKA (reference sequence). CDR3 sequence (DNA): TGCAGTGCTAGTTCAATTCTACACGATAGCAATCAGCCCCAGCATTTT. Its protein product is CSASSILHDSNQPQHF.

This clonotype was counted many times. V gene TRBV6-1 combines with J gene TRBJ2-2; D not certain. CDR3 length: 18 amino acids. V lost 2 bases and J lost 5, with 21 bases in between. The V gene's germline CDR1 is MNHNS and CDR2 SASEGT. DNA for the CDR3: TGTGCCAGCAGTGAATTAGAAGTGACTTGGGAAGGGACCGGGGAGCTGTTTTTT. It codes for CASSELEVTWEGTGELFF.

This clonotype was detected many times. In DNA form, the CDR3 reads TGTGCCAGCAGATTGGGGGTTGAAGCTTTCTTT. Its protein product is CASRLGVEAFF. The chain is built from TRBV11-2 and TRBJ1-1; maybe TRBD1 (5 bases). Trimming removed 6 bases at V and 7 bases at J, with 9 bases between. This CDR3 region has 11 residues. Looked up from germline, CDR1 is SGHAT and CDR2 is FQNNGV.

This clonotype was detected ten times or more. This chain uses TRBV28 with TRBJ1-5; D may be TRBD1 (5 bases). Germline CDR1 MDHEN, CDR2 SYDVKM. CDR3 length equals 18 residues. Trimming left V 2 bases short and J 0 bases short, with 17 bases between. CDR3 sequence (DNA): TGTGCCAGCAGTTTAGTGCAGGGAGGGAGATATAGCAATCAGCCCCAGCATTTT. This sequence encodes CASSLVQGGRYSNQPQHF.

This clonotype was seen many times. This chain uses TRBV19 with TRBJ2-3, with D maybe TRBD2 (5 bases). V lost 7 bases, J lost 0 bases, and 8 bases lay in between. Per germline, CDR1 LNHDA and CDR2 SQIVND (reference sequence). This CDR3 contains 13 residues. The CDR3 region is CASNEGSTDTQYF. Written as DNA, the CDR3 is TGTGCCAGTAATGAGGGAAGCACAGATACGCAGTATTTT.

The table lists this clonotype with many counts. This chain uses TRBV12-3 or TRBV12-4 with TRBJ1-5; TRBD1 agrees at 7 bases. The J segment lost 4 bases and the V segment lost 6 bases, leaving 9 bases of the junction unmatched. This CDR3 contains 15 residues. This CDR3 is CASSTTTGPNQPQHF. The CDR3 bases are TGTGCCAGCAGCACCACGACAGGGCCGAATCAGCCCCAGCATTTT.

This clonotype was recorded many times. The chain is built from TRBV3-1 and TRBJ1-3; no firm D call. CDR3 size: 17 residues. The V end lost 3 bases, the J end lost 2 bases, and 17 bases lay between the germline ends. CDR1 LGHDT and CDR2 YNNKEL come from the germline V gene (reference sequence). The CDR3 sequence: CASSHTHRTLAGNTIYF. CDR3 DNA sequence: TGTGCCAGCAGCCATACTCACCGCACGCTAGCTGGAAACACCATATATTTT. The full variable domain, with the rest looked up from reference TRBV3-1 and TRBJ1-3, is DTAVSQTPKYLVTQMGNDKSIKCEQNLGHDTMYWYKQDSKKFLKIMFSYNNKELIINETVPNRFSPKSPDKAHLNLHINSLELGDSAVYFCASSHTHRTLAGNTIYFGEGSWLTVV.

This clonotype was seen at least ten times. The CDR3 sequence: CASSPIGGGYGYTF. The CDR3 DNA follows: TGTGCCAGCAGCCCTATCGGGGGAGGGTATGGCTACACCTTC. The V and J genes are TRBV7-2 and TRBJ1-2; the D gene is possibly TRBD1 (5 bases). The CDR3 runs to 14 residues. V was pared by 5 bases and J by 5 bases, with 15 bases between. Germline assignment: CDR1 SGHTA and CDR2 FQGNSA.